This TCR beta chain was sequenced during a study of immune heterogeneity within non-small cell lung tumors. Overall study findings and caveats: Individual patients had largely distinct high-frequency T-cell receptor beta clonotypes. Recurrence of the same dominant CDR3 beta clonotypes was seen across tumor sites within a patient, and site-unique high-frequency clones were present alongside them. Local tumor mutational burden, with an R of about 0.34, correlated moderately but significantly with local T-cell clonality.

Germline CDR1 and CDR2: MNHNS and SASEGT. Trimming shortened V by 3 bases and J by 2 bases, and 11 bases separated the two germline ends. The CDR3 has 15 amino acids. The TCR beta CDR3 region underwent multiplex PCR amplification with 32 V and 13 J primers. TCRdb reanalysed the multiplex PCR reads using MiXCR and keeps one entry per CDR3 protein. The data hold about 5,000 distinct CDR3 sequences, with roughly 35% observed a single time. By its share, this clonotype is medium-sized. Its cognate antigen is unknown. TCRs were amplified from about 620 ng gDNA of bulk tumor per sample. Surgeons took several biopsies per primary tumor, spaced far apart, during surgery. Patients went through curative surgery, and their non-small cell lung cancer was untreated and newly diagnosed.

This TCR came from a woman in her forties or fifties with non-small cell lung cancer. The V and J genes are TRBV6-1 and TRBJ1-5; D call uncertain. Material for sequencing was lung tumor tissue. Written as DNA, the CDR3 is TGTGCCAGCAGTGATGTTGGGTGGGGCAATCAGCCCCAGCATTTT. This codes for CASSDVGWGNQPQHF.